This TCR beta chain originates from a study of cytomegalovirus exposure and HLA in healthy donors. In the study overall: The same platform as the 666 first-cohort repertoires was used for the 90 to 150 validation repertoires, a later analysis reported.

The CDR3 loop spans 12 amino acids. Germline lookup yields CDR1 MNHEY and CDR2 SVGAGI. V was shortened by 5 bases and J by 8 bases, with 12 bases between the two germline ends. Measured with immunoSEQ multiplex PCR; TCRdb has only the in-frame clones, and not every one. The sample holds under 200,000 clones, 70% to 90% seen once. In regard to this clone: Its target is not known.

Whole-study results and caveats: It was found in a later analysis that first-cohort TCR clusters tended to co-occur in the 120 validation repertoires. The listing of 150 or so TCR beta chains classed them as cytomegalovirus-associated.

The specimen was PBMCs. V gene TRBV6-5 combines with J gene TRBJ1-1; perhaps TRBD1 as D (6 bases). The receptor was isolated from a woman in her 30s in good health and CMV-seronegative. The CDR3 spells CASSLPGGEAFF. The CDR3 DNA reads as TGTGCCAGCAGTCTCCCGGGGGGCGAAGCTTTCTTT.